These T cell receptor beta chains were read from a single sample in a study of T-cell reconstitution after alpha-beta-depleted transplantation in children. TCRdb reprocessed the PCR reads via MiXCR and lists one record per CDR3 protein. The sample yields 780,000 or so distinct CDR3 sequences, approximately 15% seen once. The material sequenced was PBMCs, mostly from graft donor cells, taken 360 days after TCRalphabeta/CD19-depleted stem cell transplant. These receptors were collected from a male patient younger than 18 who had a stem cell transplant for acute lymphoblastic leukemia, so the T cells may come from the graft donor. The CDR3 runs from the conserved cysteine through the conserved F or W. A D gene is named only where the DNA matches it firmly. The size field is filled for only some rows; it gives once, few, many or a size class.

V	D	size	J	CDR3	DNA
TRBV7-9	NA	many	TRBJ1-2	CASSLAGLYGYTF	TGTGCCAGCAGCTTAGCGGGGCTCTATGGCTACACCTTC
TRBV5-1	NA	NA	TRBJ2-2	CASLKTGYDTGELFF	TGCGCCAGCCTGAAGACGGGATATGACACCGGGGAGCTGTTTTTT
TRBV4-1	NA	NA	TRBJ2-1	CASSPSTGPNEQFF	TGCGCCAGCAGCCCCTCTACAGGTCCCAATGAGCAGTTCTTC
TRBV7-3	TRBD2	few	TRBJ2-1	CASSPGGGWDNEQFF	TGTGCCAGCAGCCCCGGGGGGGGCTGGGATAATGAGCAGTTCTTC
TRBV12-3/TRBV12-4	NA	few	TRBJ2-7	CVLWEGRRGYEQYF	TGTGTACTTTGGGAAGGGCGGAGAGGATACGAGCAGTACTTC
TRBV11-1	TRBD2	NA	TRBJ2-1	CASKRGLAGGLINNEQFF	TGTGCCAGCAAACGTGGACTAGCGGGAGGACTTATCAACAATGAGCAGTTCTTC
TRBV7-2	NA	few	TRBJ2-7	CASRSGNYYEQYF	TGTGCCAGCAGAAGTGGGAACTACTACGAGCAGTACTTC
TRBV7-9	NA	NA	TRBJ2-5	CASRKLGFWQETQYF	TGTGCCAGCAGAAAGCTGGGGTTTTGGCAAGAGACCCAGTACTTC
TRBV5-1	TRBD2	NA	TRBJ2-2	CASSFGLADTGELFF	TGCGCCAGCAGTTTCGGACTAGCAGACACCGGGGAGCTGTTTTTT
TRBV7-2	NA	few	TRBJ1-1	CASSLWGRLNTEAFF	TGTGCCAGCAGCCTCTGGGGCAGATTGAACACTGAAGCTTTCTTT
TRBV20-1	NA	few	TRBJ1-6	CSALRRAASPLHF	TGCAGTGCTCTCAGGAGGGCGGCTTCACCCCTCCACTTT
TRBV20-1	TRBD1	NA	TRBJ2-3	CSGGQGPAYTQYF	TGCAGTGGAGGACAGGGTCCCGCCTATACGCAGTATTTT